This T cell receptor beta chain was retrieved from a study of blood T cell repertoires in COVID-19. Turning to the study itself: The cDNA or gDNA used as material had been derived from T cells, B-cell-depleted T cells, or PBMCs.

This clone was found once. The CDR3 is 13 amino acids. Germline V gene data show CDR1 as SGHNT and CDR2 as YYREEE (reference sequence). Trimming removed 1 base from V and 6 bases from J; junction bases left unmatched: 2. Profiling relied on immunoSEQ multiplex PCR, and the TCRdb table lists in-frame clones only, not all of them. This table holds 250,000 to 400,000 clones, around 87% found once. The J gene is TRBJ2-3, the V gene TRBV5-4; TRBD2 matches at 7 bases. The TCR was taken from a woman in her twenties or thirties who had recovered from COVID-19. Sample: PBMCs or T cells enriched from blood (not recorded which). Here the CDR3 reads CASSLRGGDTQYF. CDR3 coding DNA: TGTGCCAGCAGCTTGCGGGGAGGGGATACGCAGTATTTT.